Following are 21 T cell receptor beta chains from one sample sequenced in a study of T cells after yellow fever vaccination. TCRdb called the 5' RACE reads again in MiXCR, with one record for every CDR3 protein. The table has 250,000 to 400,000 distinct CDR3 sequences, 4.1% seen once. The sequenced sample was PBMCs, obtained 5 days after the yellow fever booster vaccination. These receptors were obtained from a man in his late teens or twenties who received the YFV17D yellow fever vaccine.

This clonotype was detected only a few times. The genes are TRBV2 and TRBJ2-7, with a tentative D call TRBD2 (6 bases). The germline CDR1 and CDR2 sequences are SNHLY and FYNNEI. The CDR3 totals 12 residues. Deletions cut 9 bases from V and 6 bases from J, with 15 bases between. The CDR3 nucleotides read TGTGCCAGTACCTCGGGGGTAGGCGAGCAGTACTTC. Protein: CASTSGVGEQYF.

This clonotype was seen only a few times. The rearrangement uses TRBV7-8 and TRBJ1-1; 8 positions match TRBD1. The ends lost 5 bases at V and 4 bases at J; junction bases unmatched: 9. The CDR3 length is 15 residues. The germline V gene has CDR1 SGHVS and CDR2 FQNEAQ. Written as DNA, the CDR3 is TGTGCCAGCAGCCCCCCGGACAGGGCCGGCACTGAAGCTTTCTTT. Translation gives CASSPPDRAGTEAFF.

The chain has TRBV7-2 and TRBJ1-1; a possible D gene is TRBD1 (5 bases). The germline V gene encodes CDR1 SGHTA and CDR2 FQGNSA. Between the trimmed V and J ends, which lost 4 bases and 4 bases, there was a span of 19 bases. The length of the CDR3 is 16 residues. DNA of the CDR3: TGTGCCAGCAGCTCTATTTCCGGGGTTGGGGGCACTGAAGCTTTCTTT. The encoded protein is CASSSISGVGGTEAFF.

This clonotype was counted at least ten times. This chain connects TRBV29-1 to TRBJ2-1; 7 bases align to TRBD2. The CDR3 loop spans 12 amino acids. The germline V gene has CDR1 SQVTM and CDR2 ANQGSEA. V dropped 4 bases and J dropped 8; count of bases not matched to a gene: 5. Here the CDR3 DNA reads TGCAGCGTTGGGACTAGTGGTGATGAGCAGTTCTTC. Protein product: CSVGTSGDEQFF.

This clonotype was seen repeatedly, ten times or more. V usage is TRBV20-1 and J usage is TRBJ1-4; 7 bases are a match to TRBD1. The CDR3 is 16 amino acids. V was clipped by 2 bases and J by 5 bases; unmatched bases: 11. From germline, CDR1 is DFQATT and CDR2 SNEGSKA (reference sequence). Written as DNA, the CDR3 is TGCAGTGCTAGACTATATCCGGGACAGATAAATGAAAAACTGTTTTTT. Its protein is CSARLYPGQINEKLFF.

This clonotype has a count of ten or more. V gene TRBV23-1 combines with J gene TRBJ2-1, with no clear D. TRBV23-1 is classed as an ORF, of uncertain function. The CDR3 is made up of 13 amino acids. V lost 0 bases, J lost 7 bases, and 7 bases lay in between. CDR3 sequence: CASSQSWGNEQFF. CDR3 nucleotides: TGCGCCAGCAGTCAATCGTGGGGAAATGAGCAGTTCTTC.

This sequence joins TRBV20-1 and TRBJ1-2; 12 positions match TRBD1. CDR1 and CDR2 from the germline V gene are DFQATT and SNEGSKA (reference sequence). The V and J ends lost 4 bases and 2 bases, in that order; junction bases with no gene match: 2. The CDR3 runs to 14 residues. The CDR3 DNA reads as TGCAGTGCTACTGGGACAGGGGGCAACTATGGCTACACCTTC. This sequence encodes CSATGTGGNYGYTF.

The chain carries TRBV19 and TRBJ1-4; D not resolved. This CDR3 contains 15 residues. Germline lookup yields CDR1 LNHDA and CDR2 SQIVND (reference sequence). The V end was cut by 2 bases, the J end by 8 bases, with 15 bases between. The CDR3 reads CASSIPRGFGEKLFF. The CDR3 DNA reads TGTGCCAGTAGTATACCTCGCGGATTCGGGGAAAAACTGTTTTTT.

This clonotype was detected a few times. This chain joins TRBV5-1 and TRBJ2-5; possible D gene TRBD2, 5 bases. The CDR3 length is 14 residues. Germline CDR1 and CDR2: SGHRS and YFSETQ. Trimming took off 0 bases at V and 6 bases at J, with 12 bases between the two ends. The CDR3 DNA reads TGCGCCAGCAGCTTGGGACTCTCCGGGAAGACCCAGTACTTC. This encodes CASSLGLSGKTQYF.

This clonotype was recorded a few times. CDR3 loop: CASSNSPRQGYEQYF. In DNA form, the CDR3 reads TGCGCCAGCAGTAACTCACCGCGACAGGGCTACGAGCAGTACTTC. The chain combines TRBV5-1 with TRBJ2-7; TRBD1 agrees at 7 bases. From germline, CDR1 is SGHRS and CDR2 YFSETQ. The CDR3 runs to 15 residues. V was clipped by 5 bases and J by 3 bases; unmatched bases: 11.

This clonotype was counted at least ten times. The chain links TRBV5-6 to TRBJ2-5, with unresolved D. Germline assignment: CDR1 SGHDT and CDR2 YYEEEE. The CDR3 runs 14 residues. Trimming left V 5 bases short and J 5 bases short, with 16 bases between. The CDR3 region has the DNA TGTGCCAGCAGAGATCGGAAGCGTGGGGAGACCCAGTACTTC. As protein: CASRDRKRGETQYF. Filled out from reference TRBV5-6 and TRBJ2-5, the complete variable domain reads DAGVTQSPTHLIKTRGQQVTLRCSPKSGHDTVSWYQQALGQGPQFIFQYYEEEERQRGNFPDRFSGHQFPNYSSELNVNALLLGDSALYLCASRDRKRGETQYFGPGTRLLVL.

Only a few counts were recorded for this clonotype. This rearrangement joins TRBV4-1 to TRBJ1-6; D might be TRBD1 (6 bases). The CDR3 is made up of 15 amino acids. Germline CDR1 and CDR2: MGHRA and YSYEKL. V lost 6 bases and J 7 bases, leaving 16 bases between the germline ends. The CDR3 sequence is CASRYNDRLNSPLHF. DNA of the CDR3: TGCGCCAGCAGATATAATGACAGGTTGAATTCACCCCTCCACTTT.

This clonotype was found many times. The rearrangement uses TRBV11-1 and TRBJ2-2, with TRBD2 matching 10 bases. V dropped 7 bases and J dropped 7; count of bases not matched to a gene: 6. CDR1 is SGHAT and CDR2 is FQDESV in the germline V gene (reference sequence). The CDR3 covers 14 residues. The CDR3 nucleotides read TGTGCCAGCAACCCTGGACTAGCGGTCGGGGAGCTGTTTTTT. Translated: CASNPGLAVGELFF.

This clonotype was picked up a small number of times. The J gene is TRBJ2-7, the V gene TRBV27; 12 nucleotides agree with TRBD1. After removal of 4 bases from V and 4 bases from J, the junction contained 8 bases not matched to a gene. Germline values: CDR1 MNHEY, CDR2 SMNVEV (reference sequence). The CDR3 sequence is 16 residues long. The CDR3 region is CASSSTSGQGAYEQYF. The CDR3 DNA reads TGTGCCAGCAGTTCAACGTCGGGACAGGGGGCTTACGAGCAGTACTTC.

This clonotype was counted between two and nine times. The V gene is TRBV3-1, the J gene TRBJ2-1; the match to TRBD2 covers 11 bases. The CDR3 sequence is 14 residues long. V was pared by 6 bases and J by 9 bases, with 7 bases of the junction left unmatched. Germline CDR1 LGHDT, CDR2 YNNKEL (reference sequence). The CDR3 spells CASRLSGGAPEQFF. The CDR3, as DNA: TGTGCCAGCAGACTTAGCGGGGGGGCCCCTGAGCAGTTCTTC.

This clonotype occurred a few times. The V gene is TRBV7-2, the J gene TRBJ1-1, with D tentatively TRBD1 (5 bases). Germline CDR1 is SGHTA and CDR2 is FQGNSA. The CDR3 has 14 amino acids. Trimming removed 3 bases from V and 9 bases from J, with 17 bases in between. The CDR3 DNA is TGTGCCAGCAGCTTTCAGGGACTTGAGGGGAAAGCTTTCTTT. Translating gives CASSFQGLEGKAFF. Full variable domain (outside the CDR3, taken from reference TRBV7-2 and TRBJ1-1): GAGVSQSPSNKVTEKGKDVELRCDPISGHTALYWYRQSLGQGLEFLIYFQGNSAPDKSGLPSDRFSAERTGGSVSTLTIQRTQQEDSAVYLCASSFQGLEGKAFFGQGTRLTVV.

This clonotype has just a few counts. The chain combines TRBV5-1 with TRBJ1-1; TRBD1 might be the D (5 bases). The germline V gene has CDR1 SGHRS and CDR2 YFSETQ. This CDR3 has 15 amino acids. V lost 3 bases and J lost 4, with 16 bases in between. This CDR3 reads CASSYSRGVGTEAFF. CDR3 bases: TGCGCCAGCAGCTATTCTAGGGGAGTGGGCACTGAAGCTTTCTTT.

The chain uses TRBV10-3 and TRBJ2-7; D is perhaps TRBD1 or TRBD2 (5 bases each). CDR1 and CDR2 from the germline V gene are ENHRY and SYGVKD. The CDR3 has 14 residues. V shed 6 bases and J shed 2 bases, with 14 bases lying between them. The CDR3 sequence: CAIRNTRGAYEQYF. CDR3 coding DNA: TGTGCCATCAGGAACACTAGGGGAGCCTACGAGCAGTACTTC.

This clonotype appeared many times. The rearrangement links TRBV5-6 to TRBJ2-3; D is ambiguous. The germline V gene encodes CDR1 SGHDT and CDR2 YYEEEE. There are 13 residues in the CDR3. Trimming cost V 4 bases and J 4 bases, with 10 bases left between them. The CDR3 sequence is CASSTKVSDTQYF. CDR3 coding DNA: TGTGCCAGCAGCACCAAAGTCTCAGATACGCAGTATTTT. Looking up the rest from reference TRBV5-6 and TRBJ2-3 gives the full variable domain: DAGVTQSPTHLIKTRGQQVTLRCSPKSGHDTVSWYQQALGQGPQFIFQYYEEEERQRGNFPDRFSGHQFPNYSSELNVNALLLGDSALYLCASSTKVSDTQYFGPGTRLTVL.

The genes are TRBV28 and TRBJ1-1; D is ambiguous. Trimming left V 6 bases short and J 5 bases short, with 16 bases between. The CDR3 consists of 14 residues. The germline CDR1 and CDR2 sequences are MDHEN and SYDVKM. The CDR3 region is CASRSSAGKTEAFF. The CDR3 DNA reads TGTGCCAGCAGGTCTTCCGCGGGGAAGACTGAAGCTTTCTTT.

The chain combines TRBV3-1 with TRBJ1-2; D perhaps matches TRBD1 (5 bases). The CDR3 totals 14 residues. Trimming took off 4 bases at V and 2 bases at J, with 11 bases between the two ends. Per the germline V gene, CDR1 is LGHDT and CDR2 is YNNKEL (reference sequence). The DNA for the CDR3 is TGTGCCAGCAGCCCACTCGACAGAAACTATGGCTACACCTTC. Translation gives CASSPLDRNYGYTF.